The clone carrying this T cell receptor (beta chain) has a handful of counts. Its antigen is as yet unknown. The sample is drawn from a study of blood T cells in healthy people across ages. A second PCR, run for about 6 to 12 cycles, used a sample-barcoded 5' primer plus a J-beta primer mix. The yield of each sample was at least 2.5 million CDR3-containing paired-end reads. TCRdb passed the 5' RACE reads through MiXCR, listing each CDR3 protein once. Counted here are about 1 million distinct CDR3 sequences, more than 35% occurring once; the ten biggest clones make up 18%. With V trimmed by 3 bases and J by 4 bases, 2 bases remained unmatched. The CDR3 loop spans 14 amino acids. CDR1 and CDR2 from the germline V gene are SGHRS and YFSETQ. Overall study findings and caveats: For the donors, CMV status was unknown and possibly confounded expanded clonotype changes. Estimates drawn from one million T cells were deemed to understate diversity.

This clonotype was sampled from a woman between 55 and 75 years old in good health. V and J are TRBV5-1 and TRBJ2-5; the match to TRBD2 covers 11 bases. Sequenced sample: blood. CDR3 sequence: CASSWGTSGETQYF. As DNA, the CDR3 is TGCGCCAGCAGCTGGGGGACTAGCGGAGAGACCCAGTACTTC.